The entry below gives a single T cell receptor (beta chain) sequence along with its context. Its cognate antigen is unknown. The sample belongs to a study of cytomegalovirus exposure and HLA in healthy donors. Study-level findings and limits: TRBV6-2, TRBV6-3 and some other V segments were unresolvable in 87-base-pair reads.

Looked up from germline, CDR1 is SQVTM and CDR2 is ANQGSEA. The CDR3 has 12 amino acids. V lost 7 bases to trimming and J lost 6 bases, with 15 bases between them. PCR employed 60 Vbeta and 13 Jbeta primers. TCRdb's copy holds only in-frame clones and misses some; the assay was immunoSEQ multiplex PCR. The sample gives tens of thousands of clones, 60% to 75% of which show up once; about a fifth is in the top ten. The sequence was obtained from a man aged 35-49 years in good health and CMV-seropositive. Sequenced sample: PBMCs. The chain employs TRBV29-1 and TRBJ1-1; weak D call: TRBD1 (6 bases). The CDR3 DNA reads as TGCAGCGACCGAACAGGGTTTTCTGAAGCTTTCTTT. Residues: CSDRTGFSEAFF.